The present T cell receptor (beta chain) was sequenced within a study of cytomegalovirus exposure and HLA in healthy donors. General study results and limits: Per a prior analysis, the majority of TCR beta V segments were productive roughly 90% or roughly 30% of the time.

PCR primers comprised 60 Vbeta and 13 Jbeta primers. This table comes from immunoSEQ multiplex PCR, and its TCRdb copy is limited to in-frame clones, with some not included. The sample contains about 130,000 clones, 75% of which appear only once. As regards this clone: Its antigen is still unknown.

The V end lost 2 bases, the J end lost 4 bases, and 6 bases lay between the germline ends. CDR3 length equals 12 residues. Looked up from germline, CDR1 is KGHSH and CDR2 is LQKENI. Sequenced input: PBMCs. This clonotype was obtained from a man aged 30 to 45 in good health and CMV-seronegative. This chain links TRBV18 with TRBJ2-7; possible D gene TRBD1, 6 bases. The CDR3 sequence: CASSPTGYEQYF. In nucleotides, the CDR3 is TGTGCCAGCTCACCAACAGGGTACGAGCAGTACTTC.